Listed below are T cell receptor beta chains from one sample, sequenced in a study of response to subunit inactivated influenza vaccine. TCRdb analysed the RT-PCR reads with MiXCR anew, one entry per CDR3 protein. The repertoire includes about 580,000 distinct CDR3 sequences, around 15% of them detected once, and 11% sits in the top ten. The sample in question was PBMCs from blood, obtained 11 to 12 days after vaccination. The receptors derive from a man aged 50 to 59 who received an inactivated influenza vaccine. CDR3s include the opening cysteine and the closing phenylalanine or tryptophan. A D gene is named only where the DNA matches it firmly. The size entry is marked missing in some rows and otherwise reads once, few, many or a size class.

>12|TRBV10-3|NA|TRBJ2-5|NA
CAIGPNQETQYF
TGTGCCATCGGGCCGAACCAAGAGACCCAGTACTTC
>15|TRBV15|NA|TRBJ2-5|TRBD2
CATSREGTSEETQYF
TGTGCCACCAGCAGGGAAGGTACTAGCGAAGAGACCCAGTACTTC
>15|TRBV3-1|NA|TRBJ2-5|TRBD1
CASSQLGTAQETQYF
TGTGCCAGCAGCCAGCTCGGGACAGCCCAAGAGACCCAGTACTTC
>15|TRBV7-9|few|TRBJ1-1|TRBD1
CASSFLRDRNTEAFF
TGTGCCAGCAGCTTTCTAAGGGACAGGAACACTGAAGCTTTCTTT
>13|TRBV20-1|NA|TRBJ2-7|NA
CSARGVSSYEQYF
TGCAGTGCTAGAGGAGTGAGCTCCTACGAGCAGTACTTC
>16|TRBV24-1|NA|TRBJ2-5|TRBD2
CATSEGTSGRVETQYF
TGTGCCACCAGTGAGGGGACTAGCGGGAGGGTGGAGACCCAGTACTTC
>14|TRBV12-3/TRBV12-4|NA|TRBJ2-4|NA
CASSSTALGSIQYF
TGTGCCAGCAGTTCCACAGCGTTGGGTAGCATTCAGTACTTC
>14|TRBV6-1|few|TRBJ2-7|NA
CASRLRTASYEQYF
TGTGCCAGCAGACTCAGGACAGCCTCCTACGAGCAGTACTTC
>16|TRBV24-1|NA|TRBJ2-7|NA
CATSDLRTGHSYEQYF
TGTGCCACCAGTGACCTTAGGACGGGACACTCCTACGAGCAGTACTTC
>14|TRBV29-1|many|TRBJ2-3|TRBD2
CSVVAGGRTDTQYF
TGCAGCGTTGTAGCGGGAGGCCGCACAGATACGCAGTATTTT
>13|TRBV28|NA|TRBJ2-7|NA
CASSSGFPYEQYF
TGTGCCAGCAGTTCCGGTTTTCCCTACGAGCAGTACTTC
>15|TRBV7-9|few|TRBJ1-4|NA
CASSRDDTGLGKLFF
TGTGCCAGCAGCCGAGATGATACAGGGCTGGGGAAACTGTTTTTT
>14|TRBV19|few|TRBJ2-7|NA
CASSIVVGSYEQYF
TGTGCCAGTAGTATAGTGGTGGGATCCTACGAGCAGTACTTC
>16|TRBV7-6|NA|TRBJ2-1|TRBD2
CASSHPTSGRGNEQFF
TGTGCCAGCAGCCACCCGACTAGCGGGAGAGGCAATGAGCAGTTCTTC
>15|TRBV5-6|few|TRBJ1-6|NA
CASTLPGRNNSPLHF
TGTGCCAGCACCCTCCCCGGGAGAAATAATTCACCCCTCCACTTT
>13|TRBV27|few|TRBJ1-5|TRBD1
CASRGQGSQPQHF
TGTGCCAGCAGAGGACAGGGGAGTCAGCCCCAGCATTTT
>14|TRBV7-9|few|TRBJ2-7|NA
CASSSEAGRTLQYF
TGTGCCAGCAGTTCCGAGGCGGGCCGGACGTTGCAGTACTTC
>13|TRBV6-2/TRBV6-3|NA|TRBJ2-1|NA
CASSYNLYNEQFF
TGTGCCAGCAGTTACAACCTTTACAATGAGCAGTTCTTC
>16|TRBV5-1|few|TRBJ2-1|TRBD1
CASSWGPGQSNNEQFF
TGCGCCAGCAGCTGGGGGCCGGGACAGAGCAACAATGAGCAGTTCTTC
>15|TRBV6-5|NA|TRBJ2-7|NA
CASSYSEGFGEEQYF
TGTGCCAGCAGTTACTCGGAAGGGTTTGGAGAAGAGCAGTACTTC
>17|TRBV24-1|NA|TRBJ2-5|NA
CATSDQSRGGPQETQYF
TGTGCCACCAGTGACCAATCACGAGGGGGGCCTCAAGAGACCCAGTACTTC
>12|TRBV29-1|NA|TRBJ2-7|NA
CSVATGNYEQYF
TGCAGCGTTGCGACAGGCAACTACGAGCAGTACTTC
>16|TRBV10-3|NA|TRBJ2-2|NA
CAISKDSPGSTGELFF
TGTGCCATCAGCAAAGACTCCCCTGGCAGCACCGGGGAGCTGTTTTTT
>13|TRBV29-1|few|TRBJ2-7|TRBD1
CSVLGQGGYEQYF
TGCAGCGTTCTCGGACAGGGAGGCTACGAGCAGTACTTC
>17|TRBV7-9|many|TRBJ2-1|NA
CASSSLLGTPEGNEQFF
TGTGCCAGCAGCTCCCTTTTGGGGACCCCAGAGGGCAATGAGCAGTTCTTC
>14|TRBV6-1|NA|TRBJ2-3|NA
CASSPTGATDTQYF
TGTGCCAGCAGCCCCACAGGAGCCACAGATACGCAGTATTTT
>14|TRBV27|few|TRBJ1-4|NA
CASSFEQGREKLFF
TGTGCCAGCAGTTTCGAACAGGGAAGAGAAAAACTGTTTTTT
>15|TRBV29-1|NA|TRBJ2-5|TRBD2
CSVEFQGGPFETQYF
TGCAGCGTTGAATTTCAGGGAGGGCCTTTTGAGACCCAGTACTTC
>14|TRBV3-1|once|TRBJ2-1|TRBD2
CASSHGLASNEQFF
TGTGCCAGCAGCCATGGACTAGCGAGTAATGAGCAGTTCTTC
>13|TRBV29-1|few|TRBJ2-5|NA
CSAQDTHGETQYF
TGCAGCGCTCAAGACACGCACGGGGAGACCCAGTACTTC
>17|TRBV7-8|NA|TRBJ2-4|NA
CASSPYRQVLAKNIQYF
TGTGCCAGCAGCCCCTACCGACAGGTTCTAGCCAAAAACATTCAGTACTTC
>17|TRBV4-2|NA|TRBJ2-1|TRBD2
CASSPPALAGGHNEQFF
TGTGCCAGCAGCCCCCCGGCACTAGCGGGAGGACACAATGAGCAGTTCTTC
>19|TRBV7-3|NA|TRBJ1-1|NA
CASSLYHSAGRALNTEAFF
TGTGCCAGCAGCTTGTACCACTCCGCAGGGCGGGCACTGAACACTGAAGCTTTCTTT
>15|TRBV7-7|NA|TRBJ2-2|NA
CASSLDGISTGELVF
TGTGCTAGCAGCTTAGACGGGATCTCCACCGGGGAGCTGGTTTTT
>16|TRBV10-3|NA|TRBJ1-2|TRBD1
CAISESPLPGQVSDTF
TGTGCCATCAGTGAGAGTCCTTTACCGGGACAGGTTTCTGACACCTTC
>15|TRBV20-1|NA|TRBJ2-5|TRBD1
CSARGGQALQETQYF
TGCAGTGCTAGGGGGGGACAGGCGCTCCAAGAGACCCAGTACTTC
>13|TRBV5-1|few|TRBJ1-1|TRBD1
CASSLAGGHEAFF
TGCGCCAGCAGCTTGGCAGGGGGGCATGAAGCTTTCTTT
>14|TRBV10-3|NA|TRBJ2-3|TRBD2
CATSSGTSTDTQYF
TGTGCCACCTCTAGCGGGACGAGCACAGATACGCAGTATTTT
>11|TRBV18|NA|TRBJ2-1|NA
CASSVPEKLFF
TGTGCCAGCTCAGTCCCGGAGAAACTGTTCTTC
>20|TRBV20-1|many|TRBJ2-1|TRBD2
CSASGQGGLAGPYIYNEQFF
TGCAGTGCTAGTGGGCAGGGAGGACTAGCGGGGCCCTATATCTACAATGAGCAGTTCTTC
>16|TRBV16|NA|TRBJ1-2|NA
CASSQSQGRKSNGYTF
TGTGCCAGCAGCCAATCGCAGGGGCGCAAGTCTAATGGCTACACCTTC
>17|TRBV4-3|NA|TRBJ2-1|NA
CASSQEVAGASYNEQFF
TGCGCCAGCAGCCAAGAGGTGGCGGGGGCCAGCTACAATGAGCAGTTCTTC
>17|TRBV19|many|TRBJ2-2|TRBD2
CASKSWGRATNTGELFF
TGTGCCAGTAAGAGTTGGGGGAGGGCCACGAACACCGGGGAGCTGTTTTTT
>13|TRBV27|NA|TRBJ1-1|TRBD1
CATRTGGGTEAFF
TGTGCCACCCGGACAGGGGGAGGCACTGAAGCTTTCTTT
>18|TRBV5-1|NA|TRBJ2-1|NA
CAISYPSSGQGAYNEQFF
TGCGCCATCAGCTACCCTTCTAGCGGTCAGGGGGCCTACAATGAGCAGTTCTTC
>13|TRBV4-3|few|TRBJ2-7|NA
CASSQDGPYEQYF
TGCGCCAGCAGCCAAGACGGTCCCTACGAGCAGTACTTC
>15|TRBV30|NA|TRBJ1-3|NA
CAWSEGRFSGNTIYF
TGTGCCTGGAGTGAGGGACGGTTCTCTGGAAACACCATATATTTT
>13|TRBV29-1|few|TRBJ1-2|NA
CSVDDTRDYGYTF
TGCAGCGTTGACGATACCAGGGACTATGGCTACACCTTC
>14|TRBV4-2|few|TRBJ1-1|NA
CASSQDYMNTEAFF
TGTGCCAGCAGCCAAGATTATATGAACACTGAAGCTTTCTTT
>13|TRBV7-9|many|TRBJ1-2|NA
CASSSEGGYGYTF
TGTGCCAGCAGCTCCGAGGGGGGCTATGGCTACACCTTC
>12|TRBV10-2|NA|TRBJ1-1|NA
CAAKGWNTEAFF
TGCGCCGCGAAAGGCTGGAACACTGAAGCTTTCTTT
>17|TRBV5-5|few|TRBJ2-3|TRBD2
CASSLEGAGSGRDTQYF
TGTGCCAGCAGCTTGGAAGGTGCGGGAAGCGGGAGAGATACGCAGTATTTT
>13|TRBV6-2/TRBV6-3|NA|TRBJ1-2|NA
CASSSTRVSGYTF
TGTGCCAGCAGTTCCACCAGGGTTAGCGGCTACACCTTC
>13|TRBV5-1|NA|TRBJ2-1|NA
CASSSDRTNEQFF
TGCGCCAGCAGCTCTGACCGAACAAATGAGCAGTTCTTC
>12|TRBV30|few|TRBJ2-7|NA
CAWSAPTYEQYF
TGTGCCTGGAGTGCCCCCACCTACGAGCAGTACTTC
>12|TRBV18|few|TRBJ2-7|NA
CASSPPVPEQYF
TGTGCCAGCTCACCACCAGTCCCCGAGCAGTACTTC
>15|TRBV6-1|few|TRBJ2-5|TRBD2
CASTPTSGSQETQYF
TGTGCCAGCACCCCGACTAGCGGGAGCCAAGAGACCCAGTACTTC
>12|TRBV29-1|NA|TRBJ2-7|NA
CSVEEGGYEQYF
TGCAGCGTTGAAGAAGGCGGGTACGAGCAGTACTTC
>15|TRBV27|NA|TRBJ1-4|NA
CASSLWSGRSEKLFF
TGTGCCAGCAGTTTATGGTCGGGGAGGAGTGAAAAACTGTTTTTT